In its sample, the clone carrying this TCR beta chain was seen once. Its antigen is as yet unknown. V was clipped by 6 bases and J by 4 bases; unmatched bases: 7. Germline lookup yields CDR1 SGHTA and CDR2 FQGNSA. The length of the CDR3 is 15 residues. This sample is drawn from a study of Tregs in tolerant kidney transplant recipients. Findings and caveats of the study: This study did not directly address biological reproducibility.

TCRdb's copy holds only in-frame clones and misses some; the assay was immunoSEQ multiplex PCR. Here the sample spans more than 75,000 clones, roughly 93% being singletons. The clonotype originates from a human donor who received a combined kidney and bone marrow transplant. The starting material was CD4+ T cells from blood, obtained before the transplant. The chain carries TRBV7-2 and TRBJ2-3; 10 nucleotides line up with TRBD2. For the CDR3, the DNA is TGTGCCAGCAGTTGGAGCGGGAGGGGGCCAGATACGCAGTATTTT. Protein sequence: CASSWSGRGPDTQYF. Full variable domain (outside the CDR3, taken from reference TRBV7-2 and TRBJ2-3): GAGVSQSPSNKVTEKGKDVELRCDPISGHTALYWYRQSLGQGLEFLIYFQGNSAPDKSGLPSDRFSAERTGGSVSTLTIQRTQQEDSAVYLCASSWSGRGPDTQYFGPGTRLTVL.